The 25 T cell receptor beta chains given below trace back to one sample, sequenced in a study of graft-versus-host responses after intestinal transplantation. Sequencing was performed with immunoSEQ multiplex PCR; in TCRdb, only in-frame clones are kept and a portion is missing. The data hold about 110,000 clones, with about 91% observed a single time. No antigen has been assigned to these receptors. Sequenced material: unstimulated CD4+ T cells sorted from spleen or lymph node cells, taken before transplant. These receptors originate from a human donor who was the organ donor for an intestinal transplant.

The rearrangement uses TRBV5-1 and TRBJ2-1, with 8 bases fitting TRBD2. V lost 6 bases and J lost 4; bases outside the gene matches: 3. The germline V gene encodes CDR1 SGHRS and CDR2 YFSETQ. CDR3 length equals 13 residues. For the CDR3, the DNA is TGCGCCAGCAAGAGCGGGGGATACAATGAGCAGTTCTTC. It yields the protein CASKSGGYNEQFF. The full variable domain, rest sourced from reference TRBV5-1 and TRBJ2-1, is KAGVTQTPRYLIKTRGQQVTLSCSPISGHRSVSWYQQTPGQGLQFLFEYFSETQRNKGNFPGRFSGRQFSNSRSEMNVSTLELGDSALYLCASKSGGYNEQFFGPGTRLTVL.

This clone was counted once. The genes are TRBV5-1 and TRBJ2-3, with 8 bases fitting TRBD1. J gave up 5 bases and V 0 bases, and 5 bases lay outside the gene matches. CDR3 length: 15 amino acids. Germline V gene sequence: CDR1 SGHRS, CDR2 YFSETQ. In nucleotides, the CDR3 is TGCGCCAGCAGCTTGGCCAGGGGGCGCGGAGATACGCAGTATTTT. Its translation is CASSLARGRGDTQYF.

The chain combines TRBV6-6 with TRBJ2-7, with a weak D call TRBD1 (6 bases). Germline V CDR1 and CDR2: MNHNY, SVGAGI (reference sequence). The V end lost 2 bases, the J end lost 0 bases, and 8 bases lay between the germline ends. This CDR3 has 14 residues. CDR3 coding DNA: TGTGCCAGCAGTTACCAGGGGCCCTCCTACGAGCAGTACTTC. It is translated as CASSYQGPSYEQYF.

This chain connects TRBV18 to TRBJ1-4; TRBD1 aligns across 7 bases. CDR3 length: 14 residues. V gave up 5 bases and J gave up 3 bases; unmatched junction bases: 3. Germline V gene data show CDR1 as KGHSH and CDR2 as LQKENI. Written as DNA, the CDR3 is TGTGCCAGCTCAAAAGGGGGCTCTAATGAAAAACTGTTTTTT. Translating gives CASSKGGSNEKLFF.

V is TRBV7-9 and J is TRBJ2-1; TRBD2 matches at 10 bases. The germline CDR1 and CDR2 sequences are SEHNR and FQNEAQ (reference sequence). CDR3 size: 15 residues. V lost 1 base to trimming and J lost 8 bases; unmatched junction nucleotides: 5. CDR3 sequence (DNA): TGTGCCAGCAGCTTAGTGGCTAGCGGGAGCTATGAGCAGTTCTTC. This encodes CASSLVASGSYEQFF.

V is TRBV11-3 and J is TRBJ2-5; no clear D gene. V was cut by 1 base and J by 3 bases, with 6 bases left in between. The CDR3 consists of 13 residues. Germline CDR1 reads SGHNT; CDR2 reads YENEEA. The DNA of the CDR3 is TGTGCCAGCAGCTTAGTCCGGGAAGAGACCCAGTACTTC. This translates into CASSLVREETQYF.

The V call is TRBV5-1, the J call TRBJ2-3, with 11 bases identical to TRBD2. Germline CDR1 and CDR2: SGHRS and YFSETQ. This CDR3 spans 15 amino acids. V shed 5 bases, J shed 5 bases, and the junction held 7 bases outside the gene matches. The DNA for the CDR3 is TGCGCCAGCAGACTAGCGGGGGTCGTAAAAGATACGCAGTATTTT. Protein product: CASRLAGVVKDTQYF.

The V call is TRBV7-2, the J call TRBJ2-7; 10 nucleotides agree with TRBD2. J gave up 1 base and V 2 bases, and 2 bases lay outside the gene matches. This CDR3 has 15 residues. Per the germline V gene, CDR1 is SGHTA and CDR2 is FQGNSA. The CDR3 region is CASSLQAGGSYEQYF. In DNA form, the CDR3 reads TGTGCCAGCAGCTTACAAGCGGGGGGGTCCTACGAGCAGTACTTC.

V is TRBV7-9 and J is TRBJ1-1, with TRBD1 matching 8 bases. V lost 1 base, J lost 7 bases, and 2 bases stayed unmatched. This CDR3 is 13 amino acids long. From germline, CDR1 is SEHNR and CDR2 FQNEAQ (reference sequence). The CDR3 coding sequence is TGTGCCAGCAGCTTAGGGACAGGGTTTGAAGCTTTCTTT. Translating it yields CASSLGTGFEAFF.

The chain employs TRBV4-2 and TRBJ2-7; 8 bases are a match to TRBD2. CDR3 size: 14 residues. Germline assignment: CDR1 LGHNA and CDR2 YNFKEQ. The J segment lost 5 bases and the V segment lost 4 bases, leaving 7 bases of the junction unmatched. The CDR3, as DNA: TGTGCCAGCAGCCGCTCCTCGGGGGGGGACGAGCAGTACTTC. Translation gives CASSRSSGGDEQYF.

The V gene is TRBV7-3, the J gene TRBJ2-2; 8 bases fit TRBD1. With 7 bases clipped from V and 5 bases from J, the junction kept 18 bases outside the gene matches. Germline V gene data show CDR1 as SGHTA and CDR2 as FQGTGA. This CDR3 region has 18 residues. Here the CDR3 reads CASTNNYRGELGTGELFF. In nucleotides, the CDR3 is TGTGCCAGCACCAACAACTACAGGGGGGAGTTGGGAACCGGGGAGCTGTTTTTT.

This chain connects TRBV7-2 to TRBJ1-2; D possibly corresponds to TRBD1 (5 bases). The CDR3 runs 13 residues. The ends were cut back, 0 bases at V and 11 bases at J, with 13 bases in the middle. In germline, CDR1 is SGHTA, CDR2 FQGNSA. CDR3 sequence reads: CASSLAIRAGYTF. The DNA of the CDR3 is TGTGCCAGCAGCTTAGCTATCAGGGCTGGGTACACCTTC. The whole variable domain, filled in from reference TRBV7-2 and TRBJ1-2, reads GAGVSQSPSNKVTEKGKDVELRCDPISGHTALYWYRQSLGQGLEFLIYFQGNSAPDKSGLPSDRFSAERTGGSVSTLTIQRTQQEDSAVYLCASSLAIRAGYTFGSGTRLTVV.

This chain joins TRBV5-4 and TRBJ1-1, with D hard to call. Trimming shortened V by 2 bases and J by 1 base, and 12 bases separated the two germline ends. The CDR3 is 15 amino acids. The germline V gene has CDR1 SGHNT and CDR2 YYREEE (reference sequence). CDR3 nucleotide sequence: TGTGCCAGCAGCTTTCCGCCGACAACGAACACTGAAGCTTTCTTT. Protein sequence: CASSFPPTTNTEAFF.

J is TRBJ1-4 and V is TRBV25-1, with unresolved D. CDR3 size: 15 residues. The germline V gene encodes CDR1 MGHDK and CDR2 SYGVNS. V gave up 0 bases and J gave up 8 bases, with 13 bases separating them. The CDR3 protein is CASSEYIPSREKLFF. Written as DNA, the CDR3 is TGTGCCAGCAGTGAATATATTCCCTCAAGGGAAAAACTGTTTTTT.

This rearrangement joins TRBV29-1 to TRBJ2-7; TRBD2 aligns across 7 bases. Germline V gives CDR1 SQVTM, CDR2 ANQGSEA. The CDR3 has 12 residues. The junction had 7 bases not matched to a gene; V was cut back by 4 bases and J by 7 bases. DNA of the CDR3: TGCAGCGTTGGACGAAACGGGGGGGAGCAGTACTTC. The encoded protein is CSVGRNGGEQYF.

The chain joins TRBV4-1 to TRBJ2-2; no clear D gene. The CDR3 extends over 14 amino acids. V lost 1 base and J 10 bases, leaving 13 bases between the germline ends. The V gene's germline CDR1 is MGHRA and CDR2 YSYEKL. CDR3 amino acids: CASSQALAKAELFF. The CDR3 DNA follows: TGCGCCAGCAGCCAAGCATTAGCAAAAGCGGAGCTGTTTTTT.

The rearrangement joins TRBV6-1 to TRBJ2-1, with D hard to call. CDR3 length: 13 residues. Germline V CDR1 and CDR2: MNHNS, SASEGT. V was trimmed by 8 bases and J by 5 bases, leaving 13 bases between them. In DNA, the CDR3 is TGTGCCAGCCTCTCCCCCCACGACAATGAGCAGTTCTTC. Translated: CASLSPHDNEQFF.

This chain links TRBV5-1 with TRBJ1-2; D may be TRBD1 (6 bases). Deletions cut 1 base from V and 6 bases from J, with 19 bases between. From germline, CDR1 is SGHRS and CDR2 YFSETQ. The CDR3 totals 16 residues. The CDR3 DNA reads as TGCGCCAGCAGCTTGAGGGGGGGGGCCCAAACTCATGGCTACACCTTC. Translated: CASSLRGGAQTHGYTF.

The gene calls are TRBV6-5 and TRBJ1-2; maybe TRBD1 (6 bases). The CDR3 is 14 amino acids. The ends were cut back, 5 bases at V and 8 bases at J, with 18 bases in the middle. Germline lookup yields CDR1 MNHEY and CDR2 SVGAGI. The CDR3 sequence is CASSEGNRVRGYTF. The CDR3 DNA reads TGTGCCAGCAGTGAAGGAAACAGGGTGCGCGGCTACACCTTC.

The chain uses TRBV11-3 and TRBJ2-5; tentatively, D is TRBD2 (6 bases). This CDR3 is 15 amino acids long. Trimming removed 5 bases at V and 3 bases at J, with 16 bases between. From germline, CDR1 is SGHNT and CDR2 YENEEA. This chain's CDR3 is CASSQGLTGKETQYF. Written as DNA, the CDR3 is TGTGCCAGCAGCCAGGGACTCACCGGCAAAGAGACCCAGTACTTC.

The chain links TRBV9 to TRBJ1-6; D gene uncertain. CDR3 length equals 16 residues. V was cut by 3 bases and J by 0 bases, with 10 bases left in between. Per the germline V gene, CDR1 is SGDLS and CDR2 is YYNGEE. The CDR3, as DNA: TGTGCCAGCAGCGGGACCCCGAGCTCCTATAATTCACCCCTCCACTTT. Its translation is CASSGTPSSYNSPLHF.

The gene calls are TRBV12-5 and TRBJ1-1; D is ambiguous. Germline CDR1 and CDR2: LGHNT and FRNRAP. V was cut by 1 base and J by 4 bases, with 7 bases left in between. The CDR3 contains 13 residues. Here the CDR3 DNA reads TGTGCTAGTGGTTTGGACGGGATCACTGAAGCTTTCTTT. Its protein is CASGLDGITEAFF. The variable domain in full, completed from reference TRBV12-5 and TRBJ1-1, reads DARVTQTPRHKVTEMGQEVTMRCQPILGHNTVFWYRQTMMQGLELLAYFRNRAPLDDSGMPKDRFSAEMPDATLATLKIQPSEPRDSAVYFCASGLDGITEAFFGQGTRLTVV.

The chain uses TRBV6-1 and TRBJ1-2; D call uncertain. The CDR3 runs 14 residues. Germline CDR1 and CDR2: MNHNS and SASEGT. Trimming took off 4 bases at V and 2 bases at J, with 11 bases between the two ends. CDR3 region: CASSGRTENYGYTF. As DNA, the CDR3 is TGTGCCAGCAGTGGGCGGACGGAGAACTATGGCTACACCTTC.

This clone was counted ten times or more. Other DNA sequences in this specimen translate into the identical CDR3. This sequence joins TRBV11-3 and TRBJ2-2; D might be TRBD1 (6 bases). The CDR3 runs to 17 residues. Between the trimmed V and J ends, which lost 1 base and 1 base, there was a span of 13 bases. Germline CDR1 is SGHNT and CDR2 is YENEEA. CDR3 region: CASSLGGQGRNTGELFF. CDR3 nucleotides: TGTGCCAGCAGCTTAGGGGGGCAGGGGAGGAACACCGGGGAGCTGTTTTTT. The full variable domain, in which reference TRBV11-3 and TRBJ2-2 provide the parts outside the CDR3, is EAGVVQSPRYKIIEKKQPVAFWCNPISGHNTLYWYLQNLGQGPELLIRYENEEAVDDSQLPKDRFSAERLKGVDSTLKIQPAELGDSAVYLCASSLGGQGRNTGELFFGEGSRLTVL.

This chain connects TRBV5-1 to TRBJ2-7; TRBD2 is a possible D gene (7 bases). Germline assignment: CDR1 SGHRS and CDR2 YFSETQ. The CDR3 sequence is 15 residues long. Between the trimmed V and J ends, which lost 6 bases and 2 bases, there was a span of 18 bases. The CDR3 is CASNPGGVQAYEQYF. The CDR3 DNA is TGCGCCAGCAACCCGGGGGGCGTACAGGCCTACGAGCAGTACTTC.